This T cell receptor beta chain is drawn from a study of cytomegalovirus exposure and HLA in healthy donors. General study points: Per a later analysis, about 18,000 TCR beta sequences showed association with HLA alleles at 0.05 false discovery rate. Sequencing depth roughly uniform across donors was assumed in presence/absence analyses.

The CDR3 runs to 14 residues. Trimming took 4 bases from V and 4 from J, leaving 14 bases between them. Germline CDR1 is SGHRS and CDR2 is YFSETQ. In the PCR, 60 Vbeta and 13 Jbeta primers were used. Here immunoSEQ multiplex PCR was the method, and the copy in TCRdb shows in-frame clones only, minus some. The sample data list about 64,000 clones. As to this clone: The antigen is not known.

The sequenced material came from PBMCs. The receptor's source is a woman younger than 30 in good health and CMV-seronegative. J is TRBJ1-1 and V is TRBV5-1; D is perhaps TRBD1 (5 bases). In DNA, the CDR3 is TGCGCCAGCAGCGCCCAGACAGAAGGCACTGAAGCTTTCTTT. Residues: CASSAQTEGTEAFF.